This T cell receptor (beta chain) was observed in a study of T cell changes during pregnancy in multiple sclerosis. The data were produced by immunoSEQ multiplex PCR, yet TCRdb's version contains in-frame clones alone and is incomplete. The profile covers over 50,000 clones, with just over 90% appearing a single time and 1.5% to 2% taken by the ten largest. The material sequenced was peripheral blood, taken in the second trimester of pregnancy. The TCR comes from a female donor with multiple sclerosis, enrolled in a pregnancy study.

CDR3 region: CASSIGTSGRRSYEQYF. The CDR3 DNA follows: TGTGCCAGTAGTATTGGGACTAGCGGGAGGAGGTCCTACGAGCAGTACTTC. The chain recombines TRBV19 with TRBJ2-7; 15 bases line up with TRBD2. Germline-derived CDR1 and CDR2 are LNHDA and SQIVND (reference sequence). This CDR3 has 17 residues. J lost 1 base, V lost 3 bases, and 4 bases had no gene match.